The next 9 T cell receptor beta chains were all read from a single sample in a study of shared clonotypes between healthy human individuals. The assay was immunoSEQ multiplex PCR, and TCRdb's table has in-frame clones only and misses some. The data show about 79,000 clones, 60% to 70% seen once. The sequencing sample was made of memory CD8+ T cells sorted from blood. Stated subset: CD45RO+ cells pooled with CCR7-negative TemRA cells. The receptors come from a man aged 25-45 years in good health.

The rearrangement uses TRBV6-5 and TRBJ2-7; tentative D call: TRBD1 (6 bases). Germline-derived CDR1 and CDR2 are MNHEY and SVGAGI. The CDR3 has 12 amino acids. V lost 10 bases and J lost 2, with 12 bases in between. CDR3 in DNA: TGTGCCACCCCGGACAGCACCTACGAGCAGTACTTC. This gives the protein CATPDSTYEQYF.

V is TRBV7-9 and J is TRBJ1-1; D not resolved. The germline CDR1 and CDR2 sequences are SEHNR and FQNEAQ (reference sequence). Trimming left V 2 bases short and J 8 bases short, with 12 bases between. CDR3 size: 13 residues. This chain's CDR3 is CASSLLAAGEAFF. For the CDR3, the DNA is TGTGCCAGCAGCTTATTGGCCGCGGGCGAAGCTTTCTTT.

This chain connects TRBV2 to TRBJ2-7; a weak D match, TRBD2 (5 bases). This CDR3 comprises 14 residues. Germline CDR1 is SNHLY and CDR2 is FYNNEI. V was clipped by 6 bases and J by 1 base, with 13 bases between them. The DNA for the CDR3 is TGTGCCAGCAGCCGGGAACCGACTTCCTACGAGCAGTACTTC. Translated: CASSREPTSYEQYF.

The chain has TRBV9 and TRBJ2-7, with 8 bases aligning to TRBD2. V lost 1 base, J lost 3 bases, and 3 bases stayed unmatched. This CDR3 has 14 amino acids. Germline CDR1 and CDR2: SGDLS and YYNGEE. The CDR3 loop is CASSVRLAIYEQYF. CDR3 bases: TGTGCCAGCAGCGTAAGACTAGCGATCTACGAGCAGTACTTC. Filled out from reference TRBV9 and TRBJ2-7, the complete variable domain reads DSGVTQTPKHLITATGQRVTLRCSPRSGDLSVYWYQQSLDQGLQFLIQYYNGEERAKGNILERFSAQQFPDLHSELNLSSLELGDSALYFCASSVRLAIYEQYFGPGTRLTVT.

This clone is medium-sized (0.01 to 0.1%). This sequence joins TRBV7-8 and TRBJ1-5, with TRBD1 matching over 8 bases. Germline loops: CDR1 SGHVS, CDR2 FQNEAQ. V lost 5 bases to trimming and J lost 5 bases; unmatched junction nucleotides: 11. The CDR3 sequence is 16 residues long. For the CDR3, the DNA is TGTGCCAGCAGCATTGACGGACAGGGAGGGGATCAGCCCCAGCATTTT. Protein sequence: CASSIDGQGGDQPQHF.

The V and J genes are TRBV13 and TRBJ1-2; TRBD1 matches at 7 bases. This CDR3 is built from 15 residues. CDR1 and CDR2 from the germline V gene are PRHDT and FYEKMQ (reference sequence). Trimming at V came to 5 bases and at J to 4 bases, leaving 10 bases not matched to a gene. CDR3 sequence reads: CASSPSTGRGYGYTF. The CDR3 DNA reads as TGTGCCAGCAGCCCGTCGACAGGGAGAGGCTATGGCTACACCTTC. Using reference TRBV13 and TRBJ1-2 for the parts outside the CDR3, the full variable domain is AAGVIQSPRHLIKEKRETATLKCYPIPRHDTVYWYQQGPGQDPQFLISFYEKMQSDKGSIPDRFSAQQFSDYHSELNMSSLELGDSALYFCASSPSTGRGYGYTFGSGTRLTVV.

Many counts were recorded for this clone. The rearrangement links TRBV15 to TRBJ1-1; possible D gene TRBD1, 5 bases. From germline, CDR1 is LNHNV and CDR2 YYDKDF (reference sequence). The CDR3 is made up of 13 amino acids. The V end lost 4 bases, the J end lost 1 base, and 7 bases lay between the germline ends. The CDR3 DNA is TGTGCCACCAGCACGACAGCGAACACTGAAGCTTTCTTT. Translating it yields CATSTTANTEAFF.

This clone has more than one count but fewer than ten. V and J are TRBV10-2 and TRBJ2-7; D may be TRBD1 or TRBD2 (5 bases each). V lost 1 base and J 3 bases, leaving 10 bases between the germline ends. This CDR3 region has 14 residues. Germline assignment: CDR1 WSHSY and CDR2 SAAADI. CDR3 bases: TGCGCCAGCAGTGAGTGGGGACGGGGCTACGAGCAGTACTTC. Translating it yields CASSEWGRGYEQYF.

This clone was counted between two and nine times. The gene calls are TRBV9 and TRBJ2-3; D gene unclear. Germline V CDR1 and CDR2: SGDLS, YYNGEE. This CDR3 contains 14 residues. Trimming stripped 0 bases from V and 1 base from J, with 6 bases between. The CDR3 spells CASSVVSGTDTQYF. The CDR3 DNA follows: TGTGCCAGCAGCGTAGTGTCGGGCACAGATACGCAGTATTTT.